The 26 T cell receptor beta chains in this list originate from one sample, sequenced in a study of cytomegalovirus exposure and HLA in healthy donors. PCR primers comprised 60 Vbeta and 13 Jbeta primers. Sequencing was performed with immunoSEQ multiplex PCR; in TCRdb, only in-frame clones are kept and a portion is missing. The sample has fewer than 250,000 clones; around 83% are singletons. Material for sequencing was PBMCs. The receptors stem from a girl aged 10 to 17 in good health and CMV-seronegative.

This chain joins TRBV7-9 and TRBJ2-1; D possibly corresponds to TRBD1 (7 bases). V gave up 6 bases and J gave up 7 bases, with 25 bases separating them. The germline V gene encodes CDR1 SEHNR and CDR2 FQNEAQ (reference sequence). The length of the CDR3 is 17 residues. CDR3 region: CASREGLLLQGLNEQFF. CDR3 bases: TGTGCCAGCAGGGAGGGACTTTTACTACAGGGGTTGAATGAGCAGTTCTTC.

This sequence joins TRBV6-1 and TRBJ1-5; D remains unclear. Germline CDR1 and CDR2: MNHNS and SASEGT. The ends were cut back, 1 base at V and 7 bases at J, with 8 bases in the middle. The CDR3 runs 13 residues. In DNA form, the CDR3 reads TGTGCCAGCAGTGAAGGGGAGCGGCAGCCCCAGCATTTT. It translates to CASSEGERQPQHF.

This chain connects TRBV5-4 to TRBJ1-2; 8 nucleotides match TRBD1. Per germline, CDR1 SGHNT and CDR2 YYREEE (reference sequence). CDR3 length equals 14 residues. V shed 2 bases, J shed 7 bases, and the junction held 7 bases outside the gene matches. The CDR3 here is CASSLQGDRGGYTF. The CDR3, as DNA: TGTGCCAGCAGCTTACAAGGAGACAGGGGTGGCTACACCTTC.

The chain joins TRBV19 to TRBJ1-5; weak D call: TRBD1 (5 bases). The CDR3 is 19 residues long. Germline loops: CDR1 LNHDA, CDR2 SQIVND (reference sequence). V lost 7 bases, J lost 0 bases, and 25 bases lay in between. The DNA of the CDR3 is TGTGCCAGTAAGGTCGCCACGGCCCCGGACATCCATAGCAATCAGCCCCAGCATTTT. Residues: CASKVATAPDIHSNQPQHF.

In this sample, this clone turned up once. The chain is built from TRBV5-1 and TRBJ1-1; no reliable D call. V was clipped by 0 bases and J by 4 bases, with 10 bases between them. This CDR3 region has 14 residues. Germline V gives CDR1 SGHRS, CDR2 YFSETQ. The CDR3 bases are TGCGCCAGCAGCTTGGAGGCCCGGGGCACTGAAGCTTTCTTT. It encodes CASSLEARGTEAFF.

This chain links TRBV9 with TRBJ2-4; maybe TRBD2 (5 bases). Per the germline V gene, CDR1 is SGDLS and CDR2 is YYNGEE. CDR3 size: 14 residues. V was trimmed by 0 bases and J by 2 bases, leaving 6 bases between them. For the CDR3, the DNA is TGTGCCAGCAGCGTAGCTAGCACCAAAAACATTCAGTACTTC. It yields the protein CASSVASTKNIQYF.

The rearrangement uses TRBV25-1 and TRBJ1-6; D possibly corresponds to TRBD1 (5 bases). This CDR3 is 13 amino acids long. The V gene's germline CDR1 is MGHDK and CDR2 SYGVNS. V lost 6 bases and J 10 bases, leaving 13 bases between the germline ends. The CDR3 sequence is CASRGGIRSPLHF. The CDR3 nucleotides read TGTGCCAGCAGGGGGGGAATACGCTCACCCCTCCACTTT.

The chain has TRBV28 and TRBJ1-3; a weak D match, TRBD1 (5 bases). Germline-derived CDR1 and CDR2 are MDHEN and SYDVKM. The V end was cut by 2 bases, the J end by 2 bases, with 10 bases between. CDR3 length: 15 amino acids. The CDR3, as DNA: TGTGCCAGCAGTTTAGGATCGGGGGCTGGAAACACCATATATTTT. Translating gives CASSLGSGAGNTIYF. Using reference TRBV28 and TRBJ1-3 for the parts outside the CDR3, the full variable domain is DVKVTQSSRYLVKRTGEKVFLECVQDMDHENMFWYRQDPGLGLRLIYFSYDVKMKEKGDIPEGYSVSREKKERFSLILESASTNQTSMYLCASSLGSGAGNTIYFGEGSWLTVV.

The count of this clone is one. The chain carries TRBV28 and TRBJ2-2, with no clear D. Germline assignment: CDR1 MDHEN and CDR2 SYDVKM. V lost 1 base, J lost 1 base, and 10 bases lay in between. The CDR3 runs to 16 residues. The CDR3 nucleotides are TGTGCCAGCAGTTTATCCAACGCAGGGAACACCGGGGAGCTGTTTTTT. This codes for CASSLSNAGNTGELFF.

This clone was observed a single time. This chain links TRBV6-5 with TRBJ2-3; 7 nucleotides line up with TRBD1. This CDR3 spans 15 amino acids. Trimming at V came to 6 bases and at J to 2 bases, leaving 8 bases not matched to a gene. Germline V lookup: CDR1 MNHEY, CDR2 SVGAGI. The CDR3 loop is CASRKNRGPTDTQYF. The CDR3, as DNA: TGTGCCAGCAGGAAAAACAGGGGACCCACAGATACGCAGTATTTT.

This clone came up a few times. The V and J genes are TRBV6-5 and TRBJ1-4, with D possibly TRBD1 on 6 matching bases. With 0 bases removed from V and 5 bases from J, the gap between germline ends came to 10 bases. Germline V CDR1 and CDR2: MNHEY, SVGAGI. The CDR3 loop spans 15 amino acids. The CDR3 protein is CASSYSFTGNEKLFF. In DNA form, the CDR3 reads TGTGCCAGCAGTTACTCTTTTACAGGGAATGAAAAACTGTTTTTT.

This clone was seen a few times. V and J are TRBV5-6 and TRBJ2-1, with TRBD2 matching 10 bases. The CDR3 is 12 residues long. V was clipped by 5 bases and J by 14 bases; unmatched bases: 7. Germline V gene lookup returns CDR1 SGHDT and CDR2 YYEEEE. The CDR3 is CASSYLAGEEFF. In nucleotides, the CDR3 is TGTGCCAGCAGTTACCTAGCGGGGGAGGAGTTCTTC.

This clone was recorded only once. CDR3 sequence reads: CAWTRRQGVTGNTIYF. CDR3 coding DNA: TGTGCCTGGACCCGGCGGCAGGGTGTGACTGGAAACACCATATATTTT. The chain employs TRBV30 and TRBJ1-3, with D perhaps TRBD1 (5 bases). Trimming cost V 4 bases and J 2 bases, with 18 bases left between them. The CDR3 loop spans 16 amino acids. The germline CDR1 and CDR2 sequences are GTSNPN and SVGIG (reference sequence).

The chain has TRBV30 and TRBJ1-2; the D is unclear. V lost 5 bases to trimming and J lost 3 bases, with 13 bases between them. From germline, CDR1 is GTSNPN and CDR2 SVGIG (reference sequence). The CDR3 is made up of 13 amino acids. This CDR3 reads CAWETGSYYGYTF. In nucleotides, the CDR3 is TGTGCCTGGGAAACCGGGTCTTACTATGGCTACACCTTC.

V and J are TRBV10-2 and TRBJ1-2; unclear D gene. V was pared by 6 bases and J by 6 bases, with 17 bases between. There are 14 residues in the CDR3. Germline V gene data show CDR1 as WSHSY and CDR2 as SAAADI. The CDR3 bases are TGCGCCAGCAGAAGGCTCCTCGACGAGGATGGCTACACCTTC. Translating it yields CASRRLLDEDGYTF.

The CDR3 DNA reads as TGTGCCAGCAGCTTGGCTAGCGGGGGGCCTTCGGGTGAGCAGTTCTTC. Translation gives CASSLASGGPSGEQFF. The V and J genes are TRBV5-5 and TRBJ2-1; TRBD2 matches at 11 bases. Trimming took 0 bases from V and 9 from J; bases not matched to a gene: 8. The CDR3 extends over 16 amino acids. Per the germline V gene, CDR1 is SGHKS and CDR2 is YYEKEE (reference sequence).

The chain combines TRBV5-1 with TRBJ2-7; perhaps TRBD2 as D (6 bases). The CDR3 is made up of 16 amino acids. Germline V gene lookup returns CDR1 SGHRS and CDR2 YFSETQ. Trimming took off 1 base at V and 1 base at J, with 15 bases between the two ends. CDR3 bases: TGCGCCAGCAGCTTGAAAGCGGACTACCGTTCCTACGAGCAGTACTTC. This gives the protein CASSLKADYRSYEQYF.

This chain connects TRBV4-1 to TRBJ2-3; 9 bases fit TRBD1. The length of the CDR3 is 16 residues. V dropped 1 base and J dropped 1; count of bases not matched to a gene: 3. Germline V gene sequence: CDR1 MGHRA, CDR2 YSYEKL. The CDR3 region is CASSQGRDRGTDTQYF. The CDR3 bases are TGCGCCAGCAGCCAAGGACGGGACAGGGGCACAGATACGCAGTATTTT.

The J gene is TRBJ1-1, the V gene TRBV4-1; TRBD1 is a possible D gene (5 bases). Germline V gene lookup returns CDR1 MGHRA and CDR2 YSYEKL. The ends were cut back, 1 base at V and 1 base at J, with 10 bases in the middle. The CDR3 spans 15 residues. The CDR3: CASSQVSGGNTEAFF. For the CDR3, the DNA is TGCGCCAGCAGCCAAGTTAGCGGGGGGAACACTGAAGCTTTCTTT.

Here the CDR3 DNA reads TGTGCCAGCAGCTCAATCGGGGGTTGGTCTGAAGCTTTCTTT. This translates into CASSSIGGWSEAFF. The genes are TRBV28 and TRBJ1-1; D perhaps matches TRBD1 (5 bases). This CDR3 is built from 14 residues. Germline-derived CDR1 and CDR2 are MDHEN and SYDVKM. Trimming stripped 6 bases from V and 6 bases from J, with 17 bases between. The full variable domain, with the rest looked up from reference TRBV28 and TRBJ1-1, is DVKVTQSSRYLVKRTGEKVFLECVQDMDHENMFWYRQDPGLGLRLIYFSYDVKMKEKGDIPEGYSVSREKKERFSLILESASTNQTSMYLCASSSIGGWSEAFFGQGTRLTVV.

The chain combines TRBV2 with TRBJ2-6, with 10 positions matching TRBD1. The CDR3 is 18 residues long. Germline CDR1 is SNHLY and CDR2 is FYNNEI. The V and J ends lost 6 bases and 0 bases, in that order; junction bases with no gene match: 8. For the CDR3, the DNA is TGTGCCAGCAGAGAGGGGACAGGGGCAAGCTCTGGGGCCAACGTCCTGACTTTC. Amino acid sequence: CASREGTGASSGANVLTF.

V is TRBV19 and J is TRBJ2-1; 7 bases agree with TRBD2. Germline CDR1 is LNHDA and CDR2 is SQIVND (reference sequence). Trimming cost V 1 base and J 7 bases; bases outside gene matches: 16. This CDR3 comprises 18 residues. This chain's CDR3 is CASSIVPKYSGEGNEQFF. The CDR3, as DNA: TGTGCCAGTAGTATAGTCCCCAAGTACAGCGGGGAAGGGAATGAGCAGTTCTTC. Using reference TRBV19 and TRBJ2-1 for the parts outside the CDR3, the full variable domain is DGGITQSPKYLFRKEGQNVTLSCEQNLNHDAMYWYRQDPGQGLRLIYYSQIVNDFQKGDIAEGYSVSREKKESFPLTVTSAQKNPTAFYLCASSIVPKYSGEGNEQFFGPGTRLTVL.

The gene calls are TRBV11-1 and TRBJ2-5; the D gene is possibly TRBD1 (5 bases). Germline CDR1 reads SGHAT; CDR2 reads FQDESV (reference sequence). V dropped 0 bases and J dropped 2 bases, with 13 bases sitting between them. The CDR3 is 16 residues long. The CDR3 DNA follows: TGTGCCAGCAGCTTAGCGACGGACACCCGGCAAGAGACCCAGTACTTC. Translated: CASSLATDTRQETQYF.

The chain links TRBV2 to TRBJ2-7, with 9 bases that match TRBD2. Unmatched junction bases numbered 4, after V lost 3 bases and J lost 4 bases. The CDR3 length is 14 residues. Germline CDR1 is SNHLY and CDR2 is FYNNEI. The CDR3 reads CASSEREGVYEQYF. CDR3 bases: TGTGCCAGCAGTGAGCGGGAGGGAGTTTACGAGCAGTACTTC.

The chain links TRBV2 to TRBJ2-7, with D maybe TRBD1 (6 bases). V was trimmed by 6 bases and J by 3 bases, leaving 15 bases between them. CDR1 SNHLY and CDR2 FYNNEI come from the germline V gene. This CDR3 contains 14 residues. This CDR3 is CASRMGQGYYEQYF. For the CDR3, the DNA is TGTGCCAGCAGGATGGGGCAGGGGTACTACGAGCAGTACTTC.

The CDR3 here is CASSQALAGGPYEQYF. The CDR3 nucleotides read TGCGCCAGCAGCCAAGCTCTAGCGGGAGGCCCCTACGAGCAGTACTTC. The chain employs TRBV4-1 and TRBJ2-7; 11 bases agree with TRBD2. CDR1 and CDR2 (germline): MGHRA, YSYEKL. Trimming at V came to 1 base and at J to 2 bases, leaving 4 bases not matched to a gene. CDR3 length: 16 amino acids.